The entry that follows covers one T cell receptor beta chain sequence. Its antigen is undetermined. This specimen belongs to a study of cytomegalovirus exposure and HLA in healthy donors. General study results and limits: Across donors, most TCRs were seen rarely, yet some public ones were widespread.

The primer mix had 60 Vbeta and 13 Jbeta primers. Clones were read by immunoSEQ multiplex PCR, and TCRdb kept only the in-frame ones, dropping some. The sample yields 100,000 to 150,000 clones, 77% seen once. From germline, CDR1 is MDHEN and CDR2 SYDVKM. The CDR3 length is 15 residues. Trimming left V 8 bases short and J 1 base short, with 17 bases between. What was sequenced was PBMCs. This TCR was sampled from a male donor in good health and CMV-seropositive. The J gene is TRBJ1-2, the V gene TRBV28; no firm D call. Here the CDR3 reads CASGEGQTFNYGYTF. CDR3 coding DNA: TGTGCCAGCGGTGAGGGCCAGACGTTTAACTATGGCTACACCTTC.